These 5 T cell receptor beta chains were sequenced from one sample in a study of OX40 agonist ivuxolimab in advanced cancers. Sequencing used immunoSEQ multiplex PCR; TCRdb keeps in-frame clones, though not all of them. The sample lists fewer than 80,000 clones; roughly 88% were seen once. The sequencing used CD4+ or CD8+ T cells sorted from blood, collected in a trial of the OX40 agonist ivuxolimab. Every receptor here comes from an adult with an advanced solid tumor such as melanoma, head and neck, liver or kidney cancer.

This sequence joins TRBV28 and TRBJ1-2; D is unclear. The germline V gene encodes CDR1 MDHEN and CDR2 SYDVKM. With 2 bases removed from V and 0 bases from J, the gap between germline ends came to 10 bases. CDR3 length: 15 amino acids. CDR3 region: CASSLEPRSNYGYTF. The CDR3 DNA sequence: TGTGCCAGCAGTTTAGAGCCCCGGTCTAACTATGGCTACACCTTC.

The chain couples TRBV10-1 to TRBJ2-4; the D gene could be TRBD1 or TRBD2 (5 bases each). This CDR3 is 15 amino acids long. V was trimmed by 0 bases and J by 4 bases, leaving 10 bases between them. Germline CDR1 WNHNN, CDR2 SYGVQD (reference sequence). This CDR3 reads CASSESPGPKNIQYF. The CDR3 region has the DNA TGCGCCAGCAGTGAGTCGCCGGGACCAAAAAACATTCAGTACTTC.

V usage is TRBV7-3 and J usage is TRBJ2-3; weak D call: TRBD2 (6 bases). Deletions cut 5 bases from V and 6 bases from J, with 12 bases between. The length of the CDR3 is 13 residues. CDR1 is SGHTA, CDR2 FQGTGA, per germline. CDR3 sequence: CASSQRARDTQYF. The CDR3, as DNA: TGTGCCAGCAGCCAGCGGGCGCGGGATACGCAGTATTTT.

This clone was counted a single time. J is TRBJ2-7 and V is TRBV7-9; TRBD1 agrees at 9 bases. Germline CDR1 reads SEHNR; CDR2 reads FQNEAQ (reference sequence). The CDR3 is 15 residues long. With 4 bases clipped from V and 6 bases from J, the junction kept 10 bases outside the gene matches. CDR3 in amino acids: CASSYLPGQGPEQYF. The CDR3 DNA is TGTGCCAGCAGCTACCTCCCGGGACAGGGTCCCGAGCAGTACTTC.

The chain joins TRBV4-1 to TRBJ2-5; TRBD1 is a possible D gene (5 bases). The DNA end is more similar to TRBJ2-7, so the J call may be wrong. This CDR3 contains 13 residues. Germline V gene lookup returns CDR1 MGHRA and CDR2 YSYEKL. The CDR3 sequence: CASSPTVAYEQYF. The CDR3 DNA follows: TGCGCCAGCAGCCCGACAGTCGCCTACGAGCAGTACTTC.